This T cell receptor beta chain was recovered during a study of T cell responses to AZD1222 COVID-19 vaccine. The study's findings and limits: Baseline seropositives among AZD1222 recipients totaled only five to seven. Close to half of spike-specific TCRs reportedly recognize unmutated variant regions. Mapped onto spike, vaccine-associated CD4 TCRs spanned it and were dominant at 160-218 and 743-854.

The data were produced by immunoSEQ multiplex PCR, yet TCRdb's version contains in-frame clones alone and is incomplete. This sample has about 110,000 clones; 92% occur once, and the top ten carry over 7%. As for this clone: The antigen is not known.

Germline-derived CDR1 and CDR2 are SGHRS and YFSETQ. There are 15 residues in the CDR3. V was clipped by 1 base and J by 4 bases, with 14 bases between them. This receptor was obtained from an adult who received the AZD1222 COVID-19 vaccine. The chain recombines TRBV5-1 with TRBJ1-2; D gene uncertain. The sequencing used peripheral blood, collected 28 days after the second AZD1222 dose. Written as DNA, the CDR3 is TGCGCCAGCAGCTTGCGGCTGGACTCCTCCTATGGCTACACCTTC. Its translation is CASSLRLDSSYGYTF. Combining the CDR3 with reference TRBV5-1 and TRBJ1-2 gives the whole variable domain KAGVTQTPRYLIKTRGQQVTLSCSPISGHRSVSWYQQTPGQGLQFLFEYFSETQRNKGNFPGRFSGRQFSNSRSEMNVSTLELGDSALYLCASSLRLDSSYGYTFGSGTRLTVV.